This T cell receptor beta chain was sequenced during a study of T cell responses to AZD1222 COVID-19 vaccine. Whole-study results and caveats: Reports indicate that nearly half of spike-specific TCRs are directed at unmutated variant regions.

Worth noting for this clone: The antigen is unknown.

The CDR3 has 15 amino acids. V shed 1 base and J shed 2 bases, with 12 bases lying between them. From germline, CDR1 is SGHRS and CDR2 YFSETQ. Profiled with immunoSEQ multiplex PCR; TCRdb holds only in-frame clones, not every one. The sample lists about 140,000 clones, about nine tenths occurring once. The source is an adult in good health. The gene calls are TRBV5-1 and TRBJ2-5; D is perhaps TRBD1 (6 bases). Sequencing used peripheral blood, obtained on day 0 of AZD1222 vaccination. In DNA, the CDR3 is TGCGCCAGCAGCTTGATAACAGGGCCGCAAGAGACCCAGTACTTC. The encoded protein is CASSLITGPQETQYF.